This note documents a single TCR beta chain sequence. Its antigen is not known. V shed 4 bases and J shed 4 bases, with 18 bases lying between them. Germline V gene data show CDR1 as SGHAT and CDR2 as FQNNGV. CDR3 length: 16 residues. This specimen belongs to a study of T cell repertoires in cytomegalovirus infection. Whole-study context: Public TCR beta signatures marked donors with CMV infection and the matching HLA.

TCRdb passed the reads through MiXCR, listing each CDR3 protein once. Here the sample spans tens of thousands of distinct CDR3 sequences, roughly 20% being singletons. Study observations and caveats: The cumulative frequency of public TCR beta families identified carriers of CMV plus the relevant HLA.

The receptor's source is a human donor in good health (CMV status not recorded). Some clones in this sample may be carry-over from other donors' samples. The V gene is TRBV11-2, the J gene TRBJ2-3, with D possibly being TRBD2 (7 bases). The sequenced sample was CD8+ T cells from cultured PBMCs, obtained from culture after CMV antigen stimulation. The CDR3, as DNA: TGTGCCAGCAGCTGGGGGGGGGGCCGTAGGGCAGATACGCAGTATTTT. It yields the protein CASSWGGGRRADTQYF.